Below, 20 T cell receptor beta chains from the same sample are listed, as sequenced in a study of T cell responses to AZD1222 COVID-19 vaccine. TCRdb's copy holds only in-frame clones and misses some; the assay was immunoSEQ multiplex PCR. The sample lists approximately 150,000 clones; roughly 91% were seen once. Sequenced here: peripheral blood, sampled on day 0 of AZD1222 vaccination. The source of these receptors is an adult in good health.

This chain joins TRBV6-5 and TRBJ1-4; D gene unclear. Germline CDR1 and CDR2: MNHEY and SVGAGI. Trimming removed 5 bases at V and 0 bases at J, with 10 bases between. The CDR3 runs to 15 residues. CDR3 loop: CASSPSVATNEKLFF. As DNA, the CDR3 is TGTGCCAGCAGTCCCTCCGTTGCAACTAATGAAAAACTGTTTTTT.

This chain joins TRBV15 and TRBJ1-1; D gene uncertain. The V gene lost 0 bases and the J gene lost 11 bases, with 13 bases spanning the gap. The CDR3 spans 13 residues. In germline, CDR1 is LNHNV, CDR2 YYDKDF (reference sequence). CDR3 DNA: TGTGCCACCAGCAGAGATGGCGCAGGCTCGGCTTTCTTT. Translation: CATSRDGAGSAFF.

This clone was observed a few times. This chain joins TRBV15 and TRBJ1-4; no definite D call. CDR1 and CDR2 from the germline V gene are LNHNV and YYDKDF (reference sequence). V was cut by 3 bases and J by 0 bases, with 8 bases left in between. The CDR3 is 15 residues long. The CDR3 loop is CATSRSGATNEKLFF. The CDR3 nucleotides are TGTGCCACCAGCAGGTCTGGAGCAACTAATGAAAAACTGTTTTTT.

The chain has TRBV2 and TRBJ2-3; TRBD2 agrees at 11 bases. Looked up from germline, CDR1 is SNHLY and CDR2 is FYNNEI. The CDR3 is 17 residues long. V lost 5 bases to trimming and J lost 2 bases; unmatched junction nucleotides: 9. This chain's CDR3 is CASSSTSGGPSTDTQYF. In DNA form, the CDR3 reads TGTGCCAGCAGTTCCACTAGCGGGGGCCCATCCACAGATACGCAGTATTTT.

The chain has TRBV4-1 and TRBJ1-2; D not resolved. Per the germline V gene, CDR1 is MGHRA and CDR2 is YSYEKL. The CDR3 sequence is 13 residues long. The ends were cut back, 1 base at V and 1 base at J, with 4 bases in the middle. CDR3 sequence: CASSQVINYGYTF. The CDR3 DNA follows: TGCGCCAGCAGCCAAGTAATTAACTATGGCTACACCTTC.

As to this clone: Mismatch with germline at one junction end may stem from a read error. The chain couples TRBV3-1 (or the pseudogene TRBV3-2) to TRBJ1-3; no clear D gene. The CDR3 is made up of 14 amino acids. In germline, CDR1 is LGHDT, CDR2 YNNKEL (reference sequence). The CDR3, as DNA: TGTGCCAGCAGCCAAGATTTGGGCAGTCTCCACCGAAATTTT. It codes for CASSQDLGSLHRNF.

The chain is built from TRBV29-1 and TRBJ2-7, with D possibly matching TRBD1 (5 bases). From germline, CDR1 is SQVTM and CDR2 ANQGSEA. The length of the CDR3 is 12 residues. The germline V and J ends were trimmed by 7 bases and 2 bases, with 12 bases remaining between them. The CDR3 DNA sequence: TGCAGCGCCGTGACAGACACCTACGAGCAGTACTTC. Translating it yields CSAVTDTYEQYF.

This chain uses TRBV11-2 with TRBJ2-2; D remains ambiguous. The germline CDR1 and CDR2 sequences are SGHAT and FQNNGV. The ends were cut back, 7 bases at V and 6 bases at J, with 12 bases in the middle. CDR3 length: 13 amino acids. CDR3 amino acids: CASTPDRAGELFF. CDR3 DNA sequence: TGTGCCAGCACCCCGGATCGGGCCGGGGAGCTGTTTTTT.

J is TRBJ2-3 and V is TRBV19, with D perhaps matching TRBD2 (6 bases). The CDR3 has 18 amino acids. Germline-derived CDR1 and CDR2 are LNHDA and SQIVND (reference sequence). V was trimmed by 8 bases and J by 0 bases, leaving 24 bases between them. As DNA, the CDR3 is TGTGCCAGTGAAATGGGCGGGGCCCACATTACTAGCACAGATACGCAGTATTTT. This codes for CASEMGGAHITSTDTQYF.

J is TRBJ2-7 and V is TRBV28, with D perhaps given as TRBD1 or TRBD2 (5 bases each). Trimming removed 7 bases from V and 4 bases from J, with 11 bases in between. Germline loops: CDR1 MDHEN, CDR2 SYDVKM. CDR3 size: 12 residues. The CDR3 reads CASTGREYEQYF. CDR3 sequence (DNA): TGTGCCAGCACAGGGAGAGAGTACGAGCAGTACTTC.

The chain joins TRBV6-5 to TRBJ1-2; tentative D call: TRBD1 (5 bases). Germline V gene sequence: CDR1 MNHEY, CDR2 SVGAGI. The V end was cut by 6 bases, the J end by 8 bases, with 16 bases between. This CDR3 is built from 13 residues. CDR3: CASSRGQPGGYTF. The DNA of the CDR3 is TGTGCCAGCAGCCGCGGACAACCGGGAGGCTACACCTTC.

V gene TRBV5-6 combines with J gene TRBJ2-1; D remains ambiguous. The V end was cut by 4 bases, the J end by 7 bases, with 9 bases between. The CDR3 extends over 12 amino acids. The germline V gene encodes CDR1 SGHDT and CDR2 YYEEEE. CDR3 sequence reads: CASSIQQNEQFF. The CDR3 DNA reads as TGTGCCAGCAGCATACAGCAGAATGAGCAGTTCTTC. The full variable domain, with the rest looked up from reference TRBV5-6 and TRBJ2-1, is DAGVTQSPTHLIKTRGQQVTLRCSPKSGHDTVSWYQQALGQGPQFIFQYYEEEERQRGNFPDRFSGHQFPNYSSELNVNALLLGDSALYLCASSIQQNEQFFGPGTRLTVL.

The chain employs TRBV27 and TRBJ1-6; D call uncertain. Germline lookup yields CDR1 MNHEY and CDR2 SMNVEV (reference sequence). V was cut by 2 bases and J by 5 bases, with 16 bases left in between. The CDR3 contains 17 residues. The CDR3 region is CASSLEGEGRHNSPLHF. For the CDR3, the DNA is TGTGCCAGCAGTTTAGAGGGAGAGGGCCGTCATAATTCACCCCTCCACTTT.

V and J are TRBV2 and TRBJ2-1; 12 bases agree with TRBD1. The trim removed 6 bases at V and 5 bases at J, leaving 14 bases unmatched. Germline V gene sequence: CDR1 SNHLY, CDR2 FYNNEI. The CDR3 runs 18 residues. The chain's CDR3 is CASRGPGQGALRNNEQFF. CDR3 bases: TGTGCCAGCAGGGGACCGGGACAGGGGGCCCTAAGAAACAATGAGCAGTTCTTC.

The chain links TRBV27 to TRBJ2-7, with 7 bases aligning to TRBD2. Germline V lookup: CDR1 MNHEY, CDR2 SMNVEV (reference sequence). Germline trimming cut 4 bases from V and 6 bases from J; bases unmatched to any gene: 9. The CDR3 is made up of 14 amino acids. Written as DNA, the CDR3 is TGTGCCAGCAGTTCGGGCGGGAGTGGGTCCGAGCAGTACTTC. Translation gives CASSSGGSGSEQYF.

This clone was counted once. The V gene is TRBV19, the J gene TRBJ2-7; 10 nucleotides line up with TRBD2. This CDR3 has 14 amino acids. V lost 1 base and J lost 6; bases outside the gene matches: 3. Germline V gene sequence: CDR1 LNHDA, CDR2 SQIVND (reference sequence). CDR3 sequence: CASSIGLAGVEQYF. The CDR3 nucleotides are TGTGCCAGTAGTATAGGGCTAGCGGGAGTCGAGCAGTACTTC.

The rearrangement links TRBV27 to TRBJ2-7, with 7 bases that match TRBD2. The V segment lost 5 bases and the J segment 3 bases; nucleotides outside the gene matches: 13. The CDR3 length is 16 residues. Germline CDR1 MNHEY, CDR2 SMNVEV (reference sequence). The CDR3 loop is CASSPGRQGLNYEQYF. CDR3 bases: TGTGCCAGCAGTCCCGGGAGGCAGGGCCTGAACTACGAGCAGTACTTC.

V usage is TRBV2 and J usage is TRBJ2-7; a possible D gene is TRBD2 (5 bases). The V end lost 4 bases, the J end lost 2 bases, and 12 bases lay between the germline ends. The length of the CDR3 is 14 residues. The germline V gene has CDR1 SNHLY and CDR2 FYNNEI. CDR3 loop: CASSGASRTYEQYF. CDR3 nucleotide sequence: TGTGCCAGCAGTGGAGCTAGCCGTACCTACGAGCAGTACTTC.

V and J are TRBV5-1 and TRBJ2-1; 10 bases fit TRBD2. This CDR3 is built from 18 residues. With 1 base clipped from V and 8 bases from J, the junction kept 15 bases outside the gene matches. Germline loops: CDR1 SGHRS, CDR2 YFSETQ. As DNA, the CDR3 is TGCGCCAGCAGCTTGAGAGAAAGGCCTAGCGGGAGAAGGGATGAGCAGTTCTTC. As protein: CASSLRERPSGRRDEQFF.

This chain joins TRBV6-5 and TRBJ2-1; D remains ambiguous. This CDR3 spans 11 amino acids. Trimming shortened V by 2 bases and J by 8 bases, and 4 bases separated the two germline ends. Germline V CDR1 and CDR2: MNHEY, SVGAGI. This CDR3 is CASSYLDEQFF. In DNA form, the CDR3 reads TGTGCCAGCAGTTACCTCGATGAGCAGTTCTTC.